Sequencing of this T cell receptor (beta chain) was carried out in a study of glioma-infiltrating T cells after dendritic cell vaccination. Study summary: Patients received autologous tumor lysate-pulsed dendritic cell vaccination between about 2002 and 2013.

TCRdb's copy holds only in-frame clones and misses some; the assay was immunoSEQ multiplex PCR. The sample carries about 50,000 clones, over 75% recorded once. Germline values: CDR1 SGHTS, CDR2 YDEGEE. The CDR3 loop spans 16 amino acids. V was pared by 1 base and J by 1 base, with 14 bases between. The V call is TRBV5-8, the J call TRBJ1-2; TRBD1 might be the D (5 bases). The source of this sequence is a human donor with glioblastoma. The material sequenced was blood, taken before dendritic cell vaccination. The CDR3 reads CASSLYAGGNNYGYTF. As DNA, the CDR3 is TGTGCCAGCAGCTTGTATGCGGGGGGAAATAACTATGGCTACACCTTC.